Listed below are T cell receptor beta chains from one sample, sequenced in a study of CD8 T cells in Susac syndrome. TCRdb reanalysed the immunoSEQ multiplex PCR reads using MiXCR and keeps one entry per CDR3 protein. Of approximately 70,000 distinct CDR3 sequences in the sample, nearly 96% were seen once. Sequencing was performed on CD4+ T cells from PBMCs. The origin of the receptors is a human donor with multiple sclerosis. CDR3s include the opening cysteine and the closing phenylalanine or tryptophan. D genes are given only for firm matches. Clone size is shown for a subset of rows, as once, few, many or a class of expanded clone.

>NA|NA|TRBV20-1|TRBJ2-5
TGCAGTGCGGAAAGGGCGGGTTCAGAGACCCAGTACTTC
CSAERAGSETQYF
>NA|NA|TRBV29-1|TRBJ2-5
TGCAGCGTTGAGGGCGGAGGGGAGACCCAGTACTTC
CSVEGGGETQYF
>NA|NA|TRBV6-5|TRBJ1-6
TGTGCCAGCAGTTACTCTAGGTATTCACCCCTCCACTTT
CASSYSRYSPLHF
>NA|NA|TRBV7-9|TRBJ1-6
TGTGCCAGCAGCCAAACCAATTCACCCCTCCACTTT
CASSQTNSPLHF
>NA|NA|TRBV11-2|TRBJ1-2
TGTGCCAGCAGCACACCGGGACGGAGGTCAGCGACGTATGGCTACACCTTC
CASSTPGRRSATYGYTF
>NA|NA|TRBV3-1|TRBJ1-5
TGTGCCAGCAGCCAAGACAGGGTCGGACCCCAGCATTTT
CASSQDRVGPQHF
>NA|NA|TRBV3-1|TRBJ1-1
TGTGCCAGCAGCCAAGATGGGGCGAACACTGAAGCTTTCTTT
CASSQDGANTEAFF
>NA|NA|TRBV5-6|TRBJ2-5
TGTGCCAGCAGCATCAGGAGTTACCAAGAGACCCAGTACTTC
CASSIRSYQETQYF
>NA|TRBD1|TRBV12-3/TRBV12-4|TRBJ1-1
TGTGCCAGCAGGCCAGACAGTTACAGGGGCAGGAACACTGAAGCTTTCTTT
CASRPDSYRGRNTEAFF
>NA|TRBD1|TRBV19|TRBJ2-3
TGTGCCAGTAGTTTCCCCGGACAGGGGGCGGGAGATACGCAGTATTTT
CASSFPGQGAGDTQYF
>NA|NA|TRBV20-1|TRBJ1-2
TGCAGTGCTAGCCGGCAAGGGATCTATGGCTACACCTTC
CSASRQGIYGYTF
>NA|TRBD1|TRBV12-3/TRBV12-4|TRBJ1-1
TGTGCCAGCAGGCTGGGACAGGGTAACACTGAAGCTTTCTTT
CASRLGQGNTEAFF
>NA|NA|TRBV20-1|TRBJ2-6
TGCAGTGCTTCCCAGGGTGGCGGGGCCAACGTCCTGACTTTC
CSASQGGGANVLTF
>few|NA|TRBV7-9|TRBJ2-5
TGTGCCAGCAGCGCCCCCGACAGAGAAGAGACCCAGTACTTC
CASSAPDREETQYF
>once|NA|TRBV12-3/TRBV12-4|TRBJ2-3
TGTGCCAGCAGTTTACTCACAGGGACAGATACGCAGTATTTT
CASSLLTGTDTQYF
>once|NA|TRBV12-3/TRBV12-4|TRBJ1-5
TGTGCCAGCGGAACAGGGCTCAATCAGCCCCAGCATTTT
CASGTGLNQPQHF
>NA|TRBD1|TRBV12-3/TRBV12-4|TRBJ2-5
TGTGCCAGCAGTAGGTTTGGACAGGGGGCCGGAGAGACCCAGTACTTC
CASSRFGQGAGETQYF
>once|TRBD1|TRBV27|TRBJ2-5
TGTGCCAGCAGTTTATCGCGGGGACAGGGGGGGGAGACCCAGTACTTC
CASSLSRGQGGETQYF
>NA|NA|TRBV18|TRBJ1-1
TGTGCCAGCTCACCACGGGGCGGGCAGAACACTGAAGCTTTCTTT
CASSPRGGQNTEAFF
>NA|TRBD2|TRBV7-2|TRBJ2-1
TGTGCCAGCAGCTTACGCATAGCGGGGGCTGCCGAGCAGTTCTTC
CASSLRIAGAAEQFF
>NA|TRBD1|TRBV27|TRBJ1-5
TGTGCCAGCAGTTTTACGACAGGGAATGGCAATCAGCCCCAGCATTTT
CASSFTTGNGNQPQHF
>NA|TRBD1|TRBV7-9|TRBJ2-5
TGTGCCAGCAGCTCACAGGGGGTCCAAGAGACCCAGTACTTC
CASSSQGVQETQYF
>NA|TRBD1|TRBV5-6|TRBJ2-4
TGTGCCAGCAGCTTGGGACAGGGGGCGGCCAAAAACATTCAGTACTTC
CASSLGQGAAKNIQYF
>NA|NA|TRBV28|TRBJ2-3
TGTGCCAGCAGTTTGGCGGATACGCAGTATTTT
CASSLADTQYF
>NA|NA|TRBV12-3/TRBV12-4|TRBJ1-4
TGTGCCAGCAGTGGGATGGGGGGCAATGGTGAAAAACTGTTTTTT
CASSGMGGNGEKLFF
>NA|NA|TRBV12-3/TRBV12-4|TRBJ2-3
TGTGCCAGCAGTTTGTCGGTGAGGAACACAGATACGCAGTATTTT
CASSLSVRNTDTQYF
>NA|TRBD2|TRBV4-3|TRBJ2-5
TGCGCCAGCAGCCAAGGCGGGGGGAGAGAGACCCAGTACTTC
CASSQGGGRETQYF
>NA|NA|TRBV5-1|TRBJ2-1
TGCGCCAGCAGCTTGCCTTCTAACAATGAGCAGTTCTTC
CASSLPSNNEQFF
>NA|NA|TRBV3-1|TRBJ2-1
TGTGCCAGCAGCCATAACAATGAGCAGTTCTTC
CASSHNNEQFF
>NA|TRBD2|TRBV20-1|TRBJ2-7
TGCAGTGCTAGGAGTTCTAGCGGGGGGGCCTACGAGCAGTACTTC
CSARSSSGGAYEQYF
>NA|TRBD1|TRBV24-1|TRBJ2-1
TGTGCCACCAGTGCCGGGACAGGGGTAAGCGAGCAGTTCTTC
CATSAGTGVSEQFF
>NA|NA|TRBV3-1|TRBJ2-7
TGTGCCAGCAGCCAAGATCGGTACGGCGAGCAGTACTTC
CASSQDRYGEQYF
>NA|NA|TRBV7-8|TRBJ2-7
TGTGCCAGCAGCTCCCGGGACACCTCCTACGAGCAGTACTTC
CASSSRDTSYEQYF
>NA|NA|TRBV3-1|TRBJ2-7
TGTGCCAGCAGCCAAGGTGTGAGCTCCTACGAGCAGTACTTC
CASSQGVSSYEQYF
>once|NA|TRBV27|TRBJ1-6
TGTGCCAGCAATCCGGGCCACAATAATTCACCCCTCCACTTT
CASNPGHNNSPLHF
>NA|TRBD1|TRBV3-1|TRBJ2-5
TGTGCCAGCAGCCAGATGAGGGACAGCCAAGAGACCCAGTACTTC
CASSQMRDSQETQYF